This T cell receptor (beta chain) was captured in a study of shared clonotypes between healthy human individuals. Looking at the study overall: A donor's plate count was three for CD4 naive and three for CD4 memory; CD8 naive had two and CD8 memory one.

Clones were sequenced by immunoSEQ multiplex PCR, and TCRdb holds only the in-frame ones, with some missing. Of approximately 710,000 clones listed, about 90% are singletons. About this clone: Its antigen remains unknown.

Findings and caveats of the study: Rarefaction showed that sequencing of sorted subsets was incomplete (despite large depth). It was only blood that was sampled, and tissue repertoires likely differ. Clonotype sharing among donors, it was expected, would be affected by sequencing depth.

The CDR3 has 15 residues. CDR1 and CDR2 (germline): LNHDA, SQIVND (reference sequence). The V segment lost 3 bases and the J segment 5 bases; nucleotides outside the gene matches: 5. The sequencing input was memory CD8+ T cells from PBMCs. Subset here: CD45RO+ cells pooled with CCR7-negative TemRA cells. The TCR originated in a man aged 18 to 29 in good health. Some clones in this sample may be carry-over from other donors' samples. The chain has TRBV19 and TRBJ2-7; 12 bases match TRBD2. CDR3 DNA: TGTGCCAGTAGTATTCGACTAGCGGGGGTTGACGAGCAGTACTTC. Protein sequence: CASSIRLAGVDEQYF. Looking up the rest from reference TRBV19 and TRBJ2-7 gives the full variable domain: DGGITQSPKYLFRKEGQNVTLSCEQNLNHDAMYWYRQDPGQGLRLIYYSQIVNDFQKGDIAEGYSVSREKKESFPLTVTSAQKNPTAFYLCASSIRLAGVDEQYFGPGTRLTVT.